The 24 T cell receptor beta chains listed next were all sequenced from one sample in a study of cytomegalovirus exposure and HLA in healthy donors. PCR used 60 Vbeta primers and 13 Jbeta primers. The data were produced by immunoSEQ multiplex PCR, yet TCRdb's version contains in-frame clones alone and is incomplete. The top ten clones hold approximately 4.2% of a sample with around 150,000 clones, 80% to 90% of them seen once. Sequencing used PBMCs. The origin of the receptors is a woman between 35 and 50 years old in good health and CMV-seropositive.

The rearrangement joins TRBV27 to TRBJ2-7; possibly TRBD2 for D (5 bases). This CDR3 is 13 amino acids long. Germline lookup yields CDR1 MNHEY and CDR2 SMNVEV (reference sequence). Trimming removed 5 bases at V and 5 bases at J, with 13 bases between. The CDR3 DNA is TGTGCCAGCAGTGGAGGCCTGCGGGACGAGCAGTACTTC. Translating gives CASSGGLRDEQYF.

V is TRBV20-1 and J is TRBJ1-4; D not certain. This CDR3 is built from 11 residues. Looked up from germline, CDR1 is DFQATT and CDR2 is SNEGSKA (reference sequence). The V end lost 3 bases, the J end lost 5 bases, and 4 bases lay between the germline ends. This chain's CDR3 is CSASTNEKLFF. The CDR3 DNA follows: TGCAGTGCTAGCACAAATGAAAAACTGTTTTTT.

V usage is TRBV19 and J usage is TRBJ2-5; 9 bases are a match to TRBD1. The J call may be faulty, since TRBJ2-7 better matches the DNA end. Germline V gene data show CDR1 as LNHDA and CDR2 as SQIVND (reference sequence). This CDR3 has 16 amino acids. Here the CDR3 reads CASSIARDRVRYEQYF. DNA for the CDR3: TGTGCCAGTAGTATAGCCAGGGACAGGGTAAGGTACGAGCAGTACTTC.

This chain links TRBV6-6 with TRBJ1-2, with 8 bases identical to TRBD1. Germline-derived CDR1 and CDR2 are MNHNY and SVGAGI (reference sequence). This CDR3 has 16 residues. Trimming took 6 bases from V and 0 from J; bases not matched to a gene: 9. The CDR3 loop is CASSQGAGISNYGYTF. The CDR3 nucleotides are TGTGCCAGCAGCCAGGGGGCCGGGATTTCTAACTATGGCTACACCTTC.

The chain combines TRBV28 with TRBJ2-3; D is ambiguous. CDR1 is MDHEN and CDR2 is SYDVKM in the germline V gene. Trimming removed 10 bases from V and 5 bases from J, with 10 bases in between. This CDR3 is built from 11 residues. CDR3 in DNA: TGTGCCATACGACTTGAAGATACGCAGTATTTT. It encodes CAIRLEDTQYF.

This chain links TRBV29-1 with TRBJ2-3, with a tentative D call TRBD1 (7 bases). From germline, CDR1 is SQVTM and CDR2 ANQGSEA. Trimming left V 2 bases short and J 3 bases short, with 18 bases between. This CDR3 contains 16 residues. The CDR3 protein is CSVEKWRGRGTDTQYF. The CDR3 bases are TGCAGCGTTGAAAAATGGAGGGGGCGCGGGACAGATACGCAGTATTTT.

This clone was detected only a few times. This chain uses TRBV7-9 with TRBJ2-5, with D possibly being TRBD1 (8 bases). There are 14 residues in the CDR3. In germline, CDR1 is SEHNR, CDR2 FQNEAQ (reference sequence). Trimming removed 4 bases from V and 4 bases from J, with 13 bases in between. CDR3 sequence: CASSSTGGGETQYF. CDR3 bases: TGTGCCAGCAGCTCCACAGGGGGGGGAGAGACCCAGTACTTC.

Of note for this clone: One junction end disagrees with the germline gene, perhaps due to a read error. The chain combines TRBV28 with TRBJ1-1; no reliable D call. Germline CDR1 and CDR2: MDHEN and SYDVKM. The CDR3 spans 9 residues. The CDR3 DNA follows: TGTGCCAGCGGGGAGGAACGAAGATTT. Protein: CASGEERRF.

This chain joins TRBV18 and TRBJ2-7; a possible D gene is TRBD1 (5 bases). The CDR3 has 15 residues. The V and J ends lost 7 bases and 5 bases respectively, with 21 bases between them. The V gene's germline CDR1 is KGHSH and CDR2 LQKENI. CDR3 amino acids: CASLPHTGKLDEQYF. The CDR3 bases are TGTGCCAGCTTACCCCATACAGGCAAATTAGACGAGCAGTACTTC.

The chain employs TRBV19 and TRBJ1-5, with 7 bases fitting TRBD1. V trimming: 5 bases; J trimming: 4 bases; junction bases outside the gene matches: 8. Looked up from germline, CDR1 is LNHDA and CDR2 is SQIVND (reference sequence). The CDR3 is 15 residues long. CDR3 DNA: TGTGCCAGTAGTCCGGGACAGAGAGGAAATCAGCCCCAGCATTTT. Protein: CASSPGQRGNQPQHF.

CDR3 coding DNA: TGTGCCAGCCAGGGGACAGATACGCAGTATTTT. Residues: CASQGTDTQYF. This chain links TRBV5-4 with TRBJ2-3; maybe TRBD1 (6 bases). V dropped 7 bases and J dropped 3 bases, with 6 bases sitting between them. CDR1 is SGHNT, CDR2 YYREEE, per germline (reference sequence). The CDR3 has 11 residues.

CDR3 loop: CASSPRTGLAGGYEQYF. The CDR3 DNA is TGTGCCAGCAGCCCCCGAACAGGACTAGCGGGAGGCTACGAGCAGTACTTC. V and J are TRBV9 and TRBJ2-7; 14 bases agree with TRBD2. The CDR3 is 17 amino acids. Germline trimming cut 4 bases from V and 3 bases from J; bases unmatched to any gene: 9. Per the germline V gene, CDR1 is SGDLS and CDR2 is YYNGEE.

The CDR3 reads CASSETRGIAEQYF. The CDR3 nucleotides are TGTGCCAGCAGTGAAACCAGGGGGATTGCCGAGCAGTACTTC. The chain combines TRBV6-1 with TRBJ2-7; 7 bases match TRBD1. Germline lookup yields CDR1 MNHNS and CDR2 SASEGT. Germline trimming cut 2 bases from V and 6 bases from J; bases unmatched to any gene: 7. The CDR3 runs to 14 residues.

This rearrangement joins TRBV6-1 to TRBJ1-2, with 7 bases aligning to TRBD1. The trim removed 7 bases at V and 4 bases at J, leaving 9 bases unmatched. Germline CDR1 reads MNHNS; CDR2 reads SASEGT. The CDR3 contains 14 residues. CDR3 nucleotides: TGTGCCAGCAATCCGGGACAGCGTACCTATGGCTACACCTTC. As protein: CASNPGQRTYGYTF.

This chain links TRBV9 with TRBJ2-3; 10 bases fit TRBD2. CDR1 is SGDLS, CDR2 YYNGEE, per germline. Trimming at V came to 3 bases and at J to 1 base, leaving 8 bases not matched to a gene. The CDR3 contains 17 residues. The CDR3 DNA reads as TGTGCCAGCAGCGGAGCGGGGGGGCGAGTCGGCACAGATACGCAGTATTTT. Encoded protein: CASSGAGGRVGTDTQYF.

In the case of this clone: Other DNA sequences in this specimen translate into the identical CDR3. The CDR3: CASRTGGPRGEQFF. CDR3 nucleotides: TGTGCCAGCAGGACGGGAGGCCCTAGGGGTGAGCAGTTCTTC. This chain uses TRBV6-5 with TRBJ2-1, with TRBD2 matching over 7 bases. V shed 6 bases and J 9 bases; nucleotides not matched to a gene: 11. Germline CDR1 is MNHEY and CDR2 is SVGAGI. This CDR3 is 14 amino acids long.

The genes are TRBV7-2 and TRBJ2-7, with 8 bases lining up with TRBD2. This CDR3 region has 14 residues. From germline, CDR1 is SGHTA and CDR2 FQGNSA. Trimming removed 3 bases from V and 5 bases from J; junction bases left unmatched: 6. CDR3 in DNA: TGTGCCAGCAGCTTCGGGAGGGCACGGGACGAGCAGTACTTC. Translated: CASSFGRARDEQYF.

The count of this clone is one. The V gene is TRBV28, the J gene TRBJ2-1; no firm D call. Looked up from germline, CDR1 is MDHEN and CDR2 is SYDVKM. The CDR3 is made up of 13 amino acids. The germline V and J ends were trimmed by 1 base and 4 bases, with 5 bases remaining between them. The CDR3 sequence: CASSLYSYNEQFF. In DNA form, the CDR3 reads TGTGCCAGCAGTTTATATTCTTACAATGAGCAGTTCTTC.

J is TRBJ2-7 and V is TRBV9, with TRBD1 as a possible D gene (5 bases). The germline V and J ends were trimmed by 1 base and 3 bases, with 14 bases remaining between them. This CDR3 is 15 amino acids long. From germline, CDR1 is SGDLS and CDR2 YYNGEE. CDR3 in DNA: TGTGCCAGCAGCGTAAGCCAGGACACTTACTACGAGCAGTACTTC. It is translated as CASSVSQDTYYEQYF.

The chain is built from TRBV6-5 and TRBJ1-4; 7 bases fit TRBD1. Trimming took 4 bases from V and 0 from J; bases not matched to a gene: 5. Germline CDR1 reads MNHEY; CDR2 reads SVGAGI. The length of the CDR3 is 16 residues. CDR3 in DNA: TGTGCCAGCAGTTCACAGGGGCTTGCAACTAATGAAAAACTGTTTTTT. Translation gives CASSSQGLATNEKLFF.

The chain employs TRBV7-9 and TRBJ1-2, with 7 nucleotides matching TRBD1. The CDR3 runs 14 residues. J was trimmed by 2 bases and V by 5 bases; bases with no gene match: 5. Germline lookup yields CDR1 SEHNR and CDR2 FQNEAQ (reference sequence). The DNA for the CDR3 is TGTGCCAGCAGCCAGGGGACAGCGAACTATGGCTACACCTTC. Its protein product is CASSQGTANYGYTF.

This chain uses TRBV5-6 with TRBJ2-7; 9 nucleotides match TRBD1. The V gene end was trimmed by 2 bases and the J gene end by 4 bases; junction bases not matched to a gene: 1. This CDR3 is built from 13 residues. Germline CDR1 and CDR2: SGHDT and YYEEEE. This CDR3 reads CASSFGTGYEQYF. The CDR3, as DNA: TGTGCCAGCAGCTTCGGGACAGGGTACGAGCAGTACTTC.

CDR3 loop: CASSFGQGGSNQPQHF. CDR3 DNA: TGTGCCAGCAGTTTTGGACAGGGTGGGAGCAATCAGCCCCAGCATTTT. This chain uses TRBV28 with TRBJ1-5; 8 nucleotides match TRBD1. V dropped 3 bases and J dropped 1; count of bases not matched to a gene: 5. CDR3 length: 16 residues. Germline CDR1 and CDR2: MDHEN and SYDVKM.

The V call is TRBV19, the J call TRBJ1-2, with D possibly being TRBD1 (6 bases). The V gene's germline CDR1 is LNHDA and CDR2 SQIVND (reference sequence). The V end lost 7 bases, the J end lost 4 bases, and 13 bases lay between the germline ends. The CDR3 is 13 amino acids. The CDR3: CASTRGGLYGYTF. DNA for the CDR3: TGTGCCAGTACCCGGGGGGGCCTCTATGGCTACACCTTC.